One sample yielded the 26 T cell receptor beta chains listed below, sequenced in a study of T cell responses to AZD1222 COVID-19 vaccine (dated by TCRdb to about 2021). The library was obtained by the immunoSEQ multiplex PCR assay. As stored in TCRdb, this immuneACCESS dataset retains in-frame rearrangements with V and J assigned. A fraction of the clones does not appear; measured against another copy, unresolved V genes explain less than half of the discrepancy, and the remainder lacks a known reason. Counted in this sample were approximately 89,000 clones; about 89% of them appeared once. The leading ten clones occupy 11% of the sample. Interpreted using the paper, the time point label stands for: about 28 days (+/-7) after the second vaccine dose. The sample here was peripheral blood, taken 28 days after the second AZD1222 dose. The receptor source for this set is an adult who received the AZD1222 COVID-19 vaccine.

This clone was observed a handful of times. The J gene is TRBJ1-5, the V gene TRBV2; perhaps TRBD1 as D (5 bases). The CDR3 runs to 14 residues. The V and J ends lost 6 bases and 2 bases respectively, with 11 bases between them. Looked up from germline, CDR1 is SNHLY and CDR2 is FYNNEI. The CDR3 coding sequence is TGTGCCAGCAGGTCGGGGGTGGGCAATCAGCCCCAGCATTTT. This encodes CASRSGVGNQPQHF.

This rearrangement joins TRBV5-1 to TRBJ2-1; D might be TRBD2 (6 bases). The germline CDR1 and CDR2 sequences are SGHRS and YFSETQ. The CDR3 extends over 18 amino acids. V dropped 6 bases and J dropped 4 bases, with 26 bases sitting between them. The CDR3 sequence is CASTIQYSSEIGYNEQFF. The CDR3 DNA reads as TGCGCCAGCACCATACAATACTCTAGCGAGATCGGATACAATGAGCAGTTCTTC.

This rearrangement joins TRBV9 to TRBJ1-1; D is ambiguous. Trimming stripped 2 bases from V and 5 bases from J, with 10 bases between. CDR1 SGDLS and CDR2 YYNGEE come from the germline V gene. The CDR3 has 13 residues. The CDR3 here is CASSVLAETEAFF. CDR3 DNA sequence: TGTGCCAGCAGCGTGCTGGCGGAGACTGAAGCTTTCTTT.

CDR3 in amino acids: CASSPGSGNTEAFF. As DNA, the CDR3 is TGTGCCAGCTCACCAGGGTCTGGCAACACTGAAGCTTTCTTT. The V and J genes are TRBV18 and TRBJ1-1; D is uncertain. Germline CDR1 is KGHSH and CDR2 is LQKENI. The CDR3 is made up of 14 amino acids. Trimming stripped 2 bases from V and 2 bases from J, with 9 bases between. Filled out from reference TRBV18 and TRBJ1-1, the complete variable domain reads NAGVMQNPRHLVRRRGQEARLRCSPMKGHSHVYWYRQLPEEGLKFMVYLQKENIIDESGMPKERFSAEFPKEGPSILRIQQVVRGDSAAYFCASSPGSGNTEAFFGQGTRLTVV.

The chain employs TRBV28 and TRBJ2-2; 11 bases match TRBD2. Germline assignment: CDR1 MDHEN and CDR2 SYDVKM. The CDR3 loop spans 16 amino acids. V was clipped by 6 bases and J by 4 bases; unmatched bases: 7. The CDR3 DNA follows: TGTGCCAGCAGCCTTAGACTAGCGGGAATCACCGGGGAGCTGTTTTTT. Protein product: CASSLRLAGITGELFF.

This sequence joins TRBV4-1 and TRBJ1-2; D remains unclear. Trimming pared 0 bases from V and 7 bases from J, leaving 18 bases between. The CDR3 loop spans 16 amino acids. Germline CDR1 is MGHRA and CDR2 is YSYEKL. CDR3 protein: CASSQDWPGLGSGYTF. The CDR3 DNA reads TGCGCCAGCAGCCAAGATTGGCCAGGACTTGGGAGTGGCTACACCTTC.

J is TRBJ1-2 and V is TRBV27; TRBD1 matches at 9 bases. Unmatched junction bases numbered 6, after V lost 5 bases and J lost 2 bases. This CDR3 spans 15 amino acids. Looked up from germline, CDR1 is MNHEY and CDR2 is SMNVEV (reference sequence). CDR3 coding DNA: TGTGCCAGCAGTCGTCGGGACAGGGTGAACTATGGCTACACCTTC. Translating it yields CASSRRDRVNYGYTF.

This sequence joins TRBV9 and TRBJ1-5; the D gene is possibly TRBD1 (5 bases). Trimming took off 0 bases at V and 7 bases at J, with 11 bases between the two ends. The germline CDR1 and CDR2 sequences are SGDLS and YYNGEE. The CDR3 has 14 residues. The CDR3 bases are TGTGCCAGCAGCGTAGGGGGACGTGGGCAGCCCCAGCATTTT. Translated, it gives CASSVGGRGQPQHF.

The V and J genes are TRBV21-1 and TRBJ2-7; the table's D gene call, TRBD1, was not cross checked with the DNA. TRBV21-1 is flagged as a pseudogene. The CDR3 contains 15 residues. DNA for the CDR3: TGTGCCAGCAGCAAAGTGACAGGGCCCTATTACGAGCAGTACTTC. Translation gives CASSKVTGPYYEQYF.

V is TRBV27 and J is TRBJ1-2; D not resolved. CDR1 and CDR2 from the germline V gene are MNHEY and SMNVEV (reference sequence). Trimming took off 0 bases at V and 4 bases at J, with 9 bases between the two ends. CDR3 length equals 14 residues. CDR3 in DNA: TGTGCCAGCAGTTTATCGGGCACTCGCTATGGCTACACCTTC. Translating gives CASSLSGTRYGYTF.

The chain couples TRBV5-1 to TRBJ2-3; D is unresolved. Germline V lookup: CDR1 SGHRS, CDR2 YFSETQ. Trimming removed 4 bases at V and 2 bases at J, with 14 bases between. This CDR3 spans 15 amino acids. This CDR3 is CASSQHSALTDTQYF. The CDR3 DNA reads as TGCGCCAGCAGCCAACACAGCGCTCTCACAGATACGCAGTATTTT.

The genes are TRBV18 and TRBJ1-1; D is uncertain. Germline lookup yields CDR1 KGHSH and CDR2 LQKENI. The CDR3 spans 14 residues. Trimming took off 3 bases at V and 4 bases at J, with 12 bases between the two ends. CDR3 nucleotide sequence: TGTGCCAGCTCACCGGCGGCCCGGGGCACTGAAGCTTTCTTT. Amino acid sequence: CASSPAARGTEAFF. The complete variable domain, with remaining parts taken from reference TRBV18 and TRBJ1-1, reads NAGVMQNPRHLVRRRGQEARLRCSPMKGHSHVYWYRQLPEEGLKFMVYLQKENIIDESGMPKERFSAEFPKEGPSILRIQQVVRGDSAAYFCASSPAARGTEAFFGQGTRLTVV.

The genes are TRBV6-1 and TRBJ1-1; no reliable D call. The germline V gene encodes CDR1 MNHNS and CDR2 SASEGT. Trimming left V 2 bases short and J 5 bases short, with 12 bases between. This CDR3 region has 14 residues. CDR3 protein: CASSELNGVTEAFF. The CDR3 nucleotides are TGTGCCAGCAGTGAATTGAACGGGGTGACTGAAGCTTTCTTT.

The count of this clone is one. The rearrangement links TRBV19 to TRBJ1-1; D not certain. V was pared by 5 bases and J by 2 bases, with 9 bases between. The CDR3 totals 13 residues. Germline values: CDR1 LNHDA, CDR2 SQIVND (reference sequence). The CDR3 coding sequence is TGTGCCAGTAGTGAGAGCGTTAACACTGAAGCTTTCTTT. Translating it yields CASSESVNTEAFF.

The chain combines TRBV2 with TRBJ1-2, with a weak D call TRBD1 (5 bases). This CDR3 is 17 amino acids long. Germline CDR1 reads SNHLY; CDR2 reads FYNNEI. V was cut by 0 bases and J by 7 bases, with 21 bases left in between. The CDR3 coding sequence is TGTGCCAGCAGTGAAGCAATCCATGATACGGGGCTCGGTGGCTACACCTTC. Protein product: CASSEAIHDTGLGGYTF.

The chain recombines TRBV5-5 with TRBJ1-2; D remains ambiguous. Germline-derived CDR1 and CDR2 are SGHKS and YYEKEE (reference sequence). This CDR3 comprises 12 residues. V was cut by 4 bases and J by 5 bases, with 9 bases left in between. The CDR3 DNA sequence: TGTGCCAGCAGCCTGCTAGCTTATGGCTACACCTTC. Translating gives CASSLLAYGYTF.

V gene TRBV6-5 combines with J gene TRBJ2-5; D is unclear. V shed 3 bases and J shed 2 bases, with 4 bases lying between them. The V gene's germline CDR1 is MNHEY and CDR2 SVGAGI. This CDR3 has 12 residues. Here the CDR3 DNA reads TGTGCCAGCAGTTATTATCAAGAGACCCAGTACTTC. This codes for CASSYYQETQYF.

V is TRBV6-5 and J is TRBJ2-1; 14 bases line up with TRBD2. The CDR3 extends over 15 amino acids. Germline V gene lookup returns CDR1 MNHEY and CDR2 SVGAGI. V dropped 5 bases and J dropped 9; count of bases not matched to a gene: 6. The CDR3 region is CASSQGLAGAGEQFF. CDR3 nucleotide sequence: TGTGCCAGCAGTCAGGGACTAGCGGGAGCCGGTGAGCAGTTCTTC.

The rearrangement links TRBV29-1 to TRBJ1-2; 8 nucleotides match TRBD1. The CDR3 totals 13 residues. Germline CDR1 and CDR2: SQVTM and ANQGSEA. Germline trimming cut 6 bases from V and 0 bases from J; bases unmatched to any gene: 3. CDR3 in DNA: TGCAGCGTCGGGACAGGCACTAACTATGGCTACACCTTC. Amino acids: CSVGTGTNYGYTF.

This chain connects TRBV6-5 to TRBJ2-7; 7 nucleotides align to TRBD1. The V and J ends lost 0 bases and 7 bases, in that order; junction bases with no gene match: 9. Germline V gene lookup returns CDR1 MNHEY and CDR2 SVGAGI. The CDR3 runs 15 residues. The CDR3 DNA is TGTGCCAGCAGTTACTCGAGACAGGGTCTCATGGAGCAGTACTTC. As protein: CASSYSRQGLMEQYF.

The chain carries TRBV7-3 and TRBJ1-5; no clear D gene. Germline loops: CDR1 SGHTA, CDR2 FQGTGA. Trimming left V 1 base short and J 4 bases short, with 5 bases between. The CDR3 totals 13 residues. The CDR3 nucleotides read TGTGCCAGCAGCTTAAGGGCGAATCAGCCCCAGCATTTT. Protein: CASSLRANQPQHF. The whole variable domain, filled in from reference TRBV7-3 and TRBJ1-5, reads GAGVSQTPSNKVTEKGKYVELRCDPISGHTALYWYRQSLGQGPEFLIYFQGTGAADDSGLPNDRFFAVRPEGSVSTLKIQRTERGDSAVYLCASSLRANQPQHFGDGTRLSIL.

The J gene is TRBJ1-1, the V gene TRBV5-1; D call uncertain. Germline V CDR1 and CDR2: SGHRS, YFSETQ. Trimming left V 4 bases short and J 1 base short, with 5 bases between. This CDR3 region has 12 residues. CDR3 sequence (DNA): TGCGCCAGCAGCCGTGGGAACACTGAAGCTTTCTTT. Translating gives CASSRGNTEAFF.

The chain carries TRBV30 and TRBJ1-3; D is ambiguous. The length of the CDR3 is 17 residues. Per germline, CDR1 GTSNPN and CDR2 SVGIG (reference sequence). V lost 0 bases to trimming and J lost 6 bases, with 21 bases between them. The CDR3 nucleotides read TGTGCCTGGAGTGTACCGGTCGATGGCCCCGGCCTAAACACCATATATTTT. This sequence encodes CAWSVPVDGPGLNTIYF. Variable domain in full (rest from reference TRBV30 and TRBJ1-3): SQTIHQWPATLVQPVGSPLSLECTVEGTSNPNLYWYRQAAGRGLQLLFYSVGIGQISSEVPQNLSASRPQDRQFILSSKKLLLSDSGFYLCAWSVPVDGPGLNTIYFGEGSWLTVV.

The gene calls are TRBV6-1 and TRBJ1-5; D is uncertain. CDR1 MNHNS and CDR2 SASEGT come from the germline V gene. This CDR3 is built from 15 residues. V was clipped by 3 bases and J by 0 bases, with 9 bases between them. The CDR3 nucleotides are TGTGCCAGCAGTGAGGTGAGGGTTAGCAATCAGCCCCAGCATTTT. The encoded protein is CASSEVRVSNQPQHF.

The rearrangement joins TRBV28 to TRBJ2-7, with 10 bases that match TRBD1. The germline V gene encodes CDR1 MDHEN and CDR2 SYDVKM. V shed 9 bases, J shed 0 bases, and the junction held 11 bases outside the gene matches. CDR3 length equals 16 residues. CDR3 protein: CASAGTGALSSYEQYF. In DNA form, the CDR3 reads TGTGCCAGTGCCGGGACAGGGGCTCTAAGCTCCTACGAGCAGTACTTC.

This chain connects TRBV5-1 to TRBJ2-5, with 8 nucleotides matching TRBD2. In germline, CDR1 is SGHRS, CDR2 YFSETQ. Germline trimming cut 4 bases from V and 3 bases from J; bases unmatched to any gene: 8. The CDR3 totals 15 residues. The CDR3 DNA sequence: TGCGCCAGCAGCACCCTAGGGACTAGTGAAGAGACCCAGTACTTC. As protein: CASSTLGTSEETQYF.